This T cell receptor beta chain was sequenced for a study of blood T cell repertoires in COVID-19. Study-wide context: The study drew acute and convalescent COVID-19 samples from the United States, Italy and Spain. The analysed material was cDNA or gDNA that came from T cells, B-cell-depleted T cells, or PBMCs.

Clones were read by immunoSEQ multiplex PCR, and TCRdb kept only the in-frame ones, dropping some. The sample yields approximately 97,000 clones, approximately 80% seen once. Trimming took 1 base from V and 5 from J; bases not matched to a gene: 7. Per the germline V gene, CDR1 is MGHRA and CDR2 is YSYEKL. CDR3 length: 15 amino acids. The source is a human donor in a cohort sampled during active COVID-19. The source material was peripheral blood. The chain combines TRBV4-1 with TRBJ1-1; 7 positions agree with TRBD1. The CDR3, as DNA: TGCGCCAGCAGCCAAGTTCCAGGGGGAGATACTGAAGCTTTCTTT. This sequence encodes CASSQVPGGDTEAFF.